The sequence of this TCR beta chain was determined in a study of T cell clones after liver transplantation (dated by TCRdb to the late 2010s). About the study as a whole: The samples were obtained from ITN030ST, a randomized trial that attempted immunosuppression withdrawal within 2 years after liver transplantation. Donor-reactive T cell clones were identified by TCRbeta sequencing after a pre-transplant mixed lymphocyte reaction and then tracked in post-transplant blood. As an antigen-independent comparator for the donor-reactive sequences, third party-reactive TCRbeta sequences from pre-transplant MLRs were identified as well. Three of the eight recipients were HCV-positive; the others were transplanted for non-autoimmune, non-viral indications. The subjects received no induction therapy and were kept on standard immunosuppression until randomization at 12-24 months post-transplant. Tolerance was defined as complete withdrawal of immunosuppression for at least one year without a rise in liver enzymes beyond twice the upper limit of normal. Blood samples were collected pre-transplant, then pre-randomization ahead of withdrawal, and finally post-randomization once withdrawal had either been completed or failed. Of the 8 liver transplant recipients making up the studied cohort, 3 were classified as tolerant and 5 as non-tolerant. Results the study describes overall, beyond this receptor: In a couple of subjects, low numbers of available donor cells limited the measurable donor-reactive repertoire. After accounting for repertoire turnover, donor-reactive detection was significantly reduced in 7 of 8 subjects for CD4 and 8 of 8 for CD8. The decline in donor-reactive sequences exceeded the decline in third party-reactive sequences, suggesting partial antigen-specific deletion that was unrelated to withdrawal success. Circulating donor-reactive CD4 TCRbeta sequences fell significantly post-transplant in most of the 8 subjects, irrespective of tolerance or HCV status. Conclusions were preliminary, limited by small, heterogeneous patient numbers and non-standardized post-transplant time points. Because no allograft tissue specimens were available, donor-reactive T cells may have migrated into the graft instead of being deleted.

This clone was observed a few times. Its antigen remains unidentified. No per-base quality is available; no much larger clone lies one base away. V is cut back by 3 bases and J by 8 bases, with 10 bases in the junction unmatched. From its cysteine to its phenylalanine, the CDR3 spans 15 amino acids. The entry retains the CDR3 DNA only, 45 bases that are in frame from base 1. CDR1 and CDR2, looked up from the germline V gene (reference sequence), are LNHDA and SQIVND. High-throughput TCRbeta CDR3 sequencing of frozen genomic DNA was performed by immunoSEQ, including PCR amplification, mapping, bias correction and internal controls. The study's own analysis went as follows. Productive rearrangements were kept, and unique TCRbeta sequences were defined by CDR3 nucleotide sequence plus V and J gene. Donor-reactive sequences required at least 5-fold expansion in CFSE-low cells versus unstimulated pre-transplant cells and at least 0.01% frequency. Per-subject minimum frequency thresholds, based on the lowest-template unstimulated sample, ensured at least 90% detection power. Repertoire turnover was measured by Jensen-Shannon divergence between the top 1000 TCRbeta sequences post- and pre-transplant. Changes in detection of donor-reactive sequences were assessed with two-sided Fisher's exact tests. The table was pulled from immuneACCESS by TCRdb, which kept in-frame rearrangements only. Such tables lose some clones; where checked, under half of the loss comes from unresolved V genes, and the rest has no known cause. D and trimming come from the DNA, and the V and J calls and clone size come from that table. This sample lists 50,000 to 70,000 clones; roughly 70% were detected once. The biggest ten clones account for less than 3.5% of the sample.

Thawed unstimulated PBMCs were stained for CD3, CD4 and CD8 and FACS-sorted into CD3+CD4+ and CD3+CD8+ populations. All 8 studied subjects were randomized to withdrawal of immunosuppression. Genomic DNA was isolated with the Qiagen DNeasy Blood and Tissue Kit. Sample: CD4+ T cells from blood, taken at the approximately 15-month timepoint. This chain joins TRBV19 to TRBJ2-1; 7 middle bases align to TRBD1. This clonotype was sampled from a human patient who received a liver transplant. Some T cells may be donor cells from the graft after a transplant. The CDR3 reads CASSIQGELLDEQFF. The DNA reads as follows: TGTGCCAGTAGTATTCAGGGGGAACTTTTGGATGAGCAGTTCTTC.